These T cell receptor beta chains were read from a single sample in a study of blood T cell repertoires in COVID-19. TCRdb's copy holds only in-frame clones and misses some; the assay was immunoSEQ multiplex PCR. The table lists just under 60,000 clones, 88% of them singletons. The source material was peripheral blood. These receptors were taken from a man aged 60 to 69 with acute or convalescent COVID-19. The CDR3 runs from the conserved cysteine through the conserved F or W. The D gene is left open where the match is weak. A clone size is listed for some rows: how often the clone was seen (once, few, many), or a class if it is expanded.

V	size	D	J	CDR3	DNA
TRBV11-3	-	-	TRBJ2-2	CASSLDRSGPLFF	TGTGCCAGCAGCTTAGATCGAAGCGGGCCTTTGTTTTTT
TRBV28	few	-	TRBJ2-7	CASSLVGRAGYEQYF	TGTGCCAGCAGTTTGGTTGGCAGGGCAGGGTACGAGCAGTACTTC
TRBV28	-	TRBD1	TRBJ1-2	CASSSGTGAYGYTF	TGTGCCAGCAGTTCCGGGACAGGGGCATATGGCTACACCTTC
TRBV7-9	-	TRBD2	TRBJ2-7	CASSPNGLAASYEQYF	TGTGCCAGCAGTCCTAACGGACTAGCGGCCTCCTACGAGCAGTACTTC
TRBV5-8	-	-	TRBJ2-7	CASSFRAGAGEQYF	TGTGCCAGCAGCTTTAGGGCGGGGGCCGGAGAGCAGTACTTC
TRBV7-3	-	-	TRBJ2-3	CASSLLSPRADTQYF	TGTGCCAGCAGCCTCCTCTCCCCCAGGGCAGATACGCAGTATTTT
TRBV3-1/TRBV3-2	-	TRBD2	TRBJ2-1	CASSQLAGTPYNEQFF	TGTGCCAGCAGCCAATTAGCGGGGACACCCTACAATGAGCAGTTCTTC
TRBV28	-	TRBD1	TRBJ1-1	CASRGQGYTEAFF	TGTGCCAGCAGAGGACAGGGGTACACTGAAGCTTTCTTT
TRBV9	-	TRBD1	TRBJ1-2	CASSPQGVSYGYTF	TGTGCCAGCAGCCCCCAGGGGGTATCCTATGGCTACACCTTC
TRBV25-1	-	-	TRBJ1-1	CASRGHTNTEAFF	TGTGCCAGCAGGGGACACACAAACACTGAAGCTTTCTTT
TRBV27	-	-	TRBJ1-6	CASSLTENSPLHF	TGTGCCAGCAGTTTGACAGAGAATTCACCCCTCCACTTT
TRBV6-5	-	TRBD1	TRBJ2-7	CASSRQGAGEQYF	TGTGCCAGCTCGAGACAGGGGGCTGGCGAGCAGTACTTC
TRBV28	-	TRBD2	TRBJ2-3	CASSPLAGGVSDTQYF	TGTGCCAGCAGTCCATTAGCGGGAGGAGTATCAGATACGCAGTATTTT
TRBV2	-	TRBD1	TRBJ1-6	CASSGRGRNSPLHF	TGTGCCAGCAGTGGAAGGGGGCGGAATTCACCCCTCCACTTT